A selection of T cell receptor beta chains follows, all from one sample in a study of blood T cell repertoires in COVID-19. TCRdb's copy holds only in-frame clones and misses some; the assay was immunoSEQ multiplex PCR. The data hold a few hundred thousand clones, with 85% to 90% observed a single time. Input material: PBMCs or T cells enriched from blood (not recorded which). Receptor source: a man aged 18 to 29 who had recovered from COVID-19. Both conserved end residues are part of each CDR3. D genes are given only for firm matches. The size entry is marked missing in some rows and otherwise reads once, few, many or a size class.

j_gene	abundance	d_gene	v_gene	CDR3nt	CDR3aa
TRBJ2-7	.	TRBD2	TRBV5-5	TGTGCCAGCACCCCTCGGGGACTAGCGGGAGGGACCCACCACGAGCAGTACTTC	CASTPRGLAGGTHHEQYF
TRBJ2-1	once	.	TRBV7-9	TGTGCCAGCAGCTCCCGGGAGCGGACTACTTACAATGAGCAGTTCTTC	CASSSRERTTYNEQFF
TRBJ2-2	.	.	TRBV5-8	TGTGCCAGCAGCACCGGGACAACTTACAACACCGGGGAGCTGTTTTTT	CASSTGTTYNTGELFF
TRBJ1-5	.	.	TRBV28	TGTGCCAGCAGTTTACTACAGGCCGCTGACAATCAGCCCCAGCATTTT	CASSLLQAADNQPQHF
TRBJ2-7	few	.	TRBV27	TGTGCCAGCAAATCGAGGGGGGAGCAGTACTTC	CASKSRGEQYF
TRBJ2-7	.	TRBD1	TRBV19	TGTGCCAGTAGTATAGCGGGACAGCGAGAGCAGTACTTC	CASSIAGQREQYF
TRBJ1-2	.	.	TRBV2	TGTGCCAGCTTTTTTAAGCGGGGGTTCTATGGCTACACCTTC	CASFFKRGFYGYTF
TRBJ2-5	.	TRBD2	TRBV2	TGTGCCAGCATCCGGGACTATTCAGAGACCCAGTACTTC	CASIRDYSETQYF
TRBJ1-5	.	TRBD1	TRBV28	TGTGCCAGCAGGGAGGGACAGGGGGCCTATCAGCCCCAGCATTTT	CASREGQGAYQPQHF
TRBJ1-1	few	.	TRBV9	TGTGCCAGCAGCGTACTCCCCGGGGGCACTGAAGCTTTCTTT	CASSVLPGGTEAFF
TRBJ2-7	.	TRBD2	TRBV7-2	TGTGCCAGCAGCTTGGGACTAGCTGGCTACGAGCAGTACTTC	CASSLGLAGYEQYF
TRBJ2-1	.	TRBD2	TRBV7-3	TGTGCCAGCAGCTCTCTAGCGGGCGGGAATGAGCAGTTCTTC	CASSSLAGGNEQFF
TRBJ1-5	.	TRBD1	TRBV19	TGTGCCAGTAGTCTCAACAGGGGGGGCAATCAGCCCCAGCATTTT	CASSLNRGGNQPQHF
TRBJ2-2	once	.	TRBV7-3	TGTGCCAGCAGCCCCCCAGGCAGGGGCACCGGGGAGCTGTTTTTT	CASSPPGRGTGELFF
TRBJ1-2	.	TRBD1	TRBV5-1	TGCGCCAGCAGCTTGGGGGACAGGGTGTCCACTAACTATGGCTACACCTTC	CASSLGDRVSTNYGYTF
TRBJ1-1	many	.	TRBV13	TGTGCCAGCAGCTTATTTATGAACACTGAAGCTTTCTTT	CASSLFMNTEAFF
TRBJ2-1	.	.	TRBV19	TGTGCCAGTAGTAGGCGGAGATTGCTCAATGAGCAGTTCTTC	CASSRRRLLNEQFF